Below, 21 T cell receptor beta chains from the same sample are listed, as sequenced in a study of tumor-infiltrating lymphocytes in primary liver carcinoma. Each 20-30 mg portion of unsorted bulk tissue served as the source for co-extraction of RNA and DNA. Making TCR beta cDNA involved around 520 ng total RNA and a constant-region primer. Modified slightly, ARM-PCR produced TCR beta libraries over three nested multiplex PCR rounds. A C-beta reverse primer was combined with TRBV1-TRBV30 forward primers in the first two PCR rounds, and each round had roughly 9 cycles. From the multiplex PCR reads, TCRdb called clonotypes with MiXCR, one entry per CDR3 protein. The table includes about 120,000 distinct CDR3 sequences, roughly 69% detected once. The sequenced sample consisted of liver tumor tissue from sampling region 1. Subset described: tumor region T1, superior pole. These receptors originate from a woman aged 55-70 years with primary liver carcinoma and hepatitis B virus infection.

The chain joins TRBV7-2 to TRBJ2-3; 7 positions match TRBD2. The CDR3 spans 13 residues. In germline, CDR1 is SGHTA, CDR2 FQGNSA. V trimming: 5 bases; J trimming: 2 bases; junction bases outside the gene matches: 1. CDR3 in amino acids: CASSRLATDTQYF. The CDR3 DNA reads as TGTGCCAGCAGCCGACTAGCCACAGATACGCAGTATTTT.

The genes are TRBV25-1 and TRBJ1-2; D remains unclear. The V end was cut by 11 bases, the J end by 0 bases, with 10 bases between. The V gene's germline CDR1 is MGHDK and CDR2 SYGVNS. The CDR3 spans 12 residues. The CDR3 is CAGFGSNYGYTF. In DNA form, the CDR3 reads TGTGCCGGTTTTGGATCTAACTATGGCTACACCTTC.

Concerning this clonotype: One junction end disagrees with the germline gene, perhaps due to a read error. The chain uses TRBV13 and TRBJ2-2; D is perhaps TRBD2 (5 bases). From germline, CDR1 is PRHDT and CDR2 FYEKMQ (reference sequence). The CDR3 is made up of 16 amino acids. This chain's CDR3 is CASSLGVSVNTGELLF. The CDR3 DNA follows: TGTGCCAGCAGCTTAGGCGTTAGCGTTAACACCGGGGAGCTGTTATTT.

The CDR3 reads CASSHTRGKTQYF. CDR3 nucleotides: TGTGCCAGCAGCCATACAAGGGGGAAGACCCAGTACTTC. This chain uses TRBV11-2 with TRBJ2-5; D possibly corresponds to TRBD1 (6 bases). Germline values: CDR1 SGHAT, CDR2 FQNNGV. V lost 5 bases, J lost 6 bases, and 13 bases lay in between. The CDR3 covers 13 residues. The entire variable domain, with the rest obtained from reference TRBV11-2 and TRBJ2-5, is as follows: EAGVAQSPRYKIIEKRQSVAFWCNPISGHATLYWYQQILGQGPKLLIQFQNNGVVDDSQLPKDRFSAERLKGVDSTLKIQPAKLEDSAVYLCASSHTRGKTQYFGPGTRLLVL.

In the case of this clonotype: Relative to the germline gene, one junction end is altered; a read error may explain this. This chain joins TRBV7-9 and TRBJ2-7, with TRBD1 matching over 10 bases. The CDR3 totals 15 residues. The germline CDR1 and CDR2 sequences are SEHNR and FQNEAQ (reference sequence). The DNA of the CDR3 is TGTACCAGCAGCGTCCCCGGACAGGGGGAGTACGAACAGTACTTC. Its protein product is CTSSVPGQGEYEQYF.

The V and J genes are TRBV29-1 and TRBJ2-5, with D unresolved. Germline CDR1 SQVTM, CDR2 ANQGSEA. The CDR3 is 13 residues long. The V end lost 7 bases, the J end lost 4 bases, and 16 bases lay between the germline ends. CDR3 residues: CSAEMEFGETQYF. Written as DNA, the CDR3 is TGCAGCGCTGAGATGGAGTTCGGAGAGACCCAGTACTTC.

With respect to this clonotype: A read error may produce the germline difference seen at one junction end. The chain recombines TRBV11-3 with TRBJ1-1; D remains ambiguous. This CDR3 comprises 13 residues. Germline CDR1 SGHNT, CDR2 YENEEA. CDR3 loop: CARSLMASTEAFF. As DNA, the CDR3 is TGTGCCAGAAGCTTAATGGCAAGCACTGAAGCTTTCTTT.

This chain links TRBV4-2 with TRBJ2-7; possibly TRBD1 for D (6 bases). This CDR3 comprises 16 residues. Between the trimmed V and J ends, which lost 0 bases and 1 base, there was a span of 13 bases. CDR1 is LGHNA, CDR2 YNFKEQ, per germline. CDR3 nucleotides: TGTGCCAGCAGCCAAGATCAGGGGTCAGAGTCCTACGAGCAGTACTTC. This encodes CASSQDQGSESYEQYF.

The chain recombines TRBV20-1 with TRBJ2-7; possible D gene TRBD1, 6 bases. The CDR3 extends over 12 amino acids. The V end was cut by 3 bases, the J end by 2 bases, with 8 bases between. Germline V CDR1 and CDR2: DFQATT, SNEGSKA (reference sequence). CDR3 sequence reads: CSARGAAYEQYF. In DNA form, the CDR3 reads TGCAGTGCTAGGGGGGCGGCCTACGAGCAGTACTTC.

This clonotype was picked up one time. This chain joins TRBV10-3 and TRBJ2-3, with D unclear. With 6 bases removed from V and 5 bases from J, the gap between germline ends came to 15 bases. CDR3 length: 14 amino acids. Germline values: CDR1 ENHRY, CDR2 SYGVKD. The CDR3: CAIRAYGNRDTQYF. Written as DNA, the CDR3 is TGTGCCATCAGGGCCTACGGCAACAGAGATACGCAGTATTTT.

This chain joins TRBV30 and TRBJ1-6; D is undetermined. There are 12 residues in the CDR3. Germline V gene sequence: CDR1 GTSNPN, CDR2 SVGIG (reference sequence). The V end was cut by 1 base, the J end by 9 bases, with 7 bases between. CDR3 nucleotides: TGTGCCTGGAGTGCTGCGGGTTCACCCCTCCACTTT. This codes for CAWSAAGSPLHF.

A word on this clonotype: The junction differs from germline at one of its ends, possibly a read error. V gene TRBV28 combines with J gene TRBJ1-6; the D is unclear. This CDR3 region has 12 residues. Per germline, CDR1 MDHEN and CDR2 SYDVKM. CDR3 loop: CASSRPNSPLRF. CDR3 in DNA: TGTGCCAGCAGCAGACCGAATTCACCCCTCCGCTTT. Looking up the rest from reference TRBV28 and TRBJ1-6 gives the full variable domain: DVKVTQSSRYLVKRTGEKVFLECVQDMDHENMFWYRQDPGLGLRLIYFSYDVKMKEKGDIPEGYSVSREKKERFSLILESASTNQTSMYLCASSRPNSPLRFGNGTRLTVT.

The chain carries TRBV20-1 and TRBJ2-7; D remains ambiguous. The CDR3 loop spans 15 amino acids. Germline V gives CDR1 DFQATT, CDR2 SNEGSKA (reference sequence). V lost 1 base and J 6 bases, leaving 19 bases between the germline ends. The CDR3: CSARGITNQLSEQYF. The CDR3 DNA sequence: TGCAGTGCTAGAGGAATTACTAACCAACTCTCCGAGCAGTACTTC.

The sample holds a few counts of this clonotype. A much larger clone sits a single nucleotide away, making a read error possible. The chain links TRBV6-1 to TRBJ2-7; D is undetermined. Germline values: CDR1 MNHNS, CDR2 SASEGT. CDR3 size: 13 residues. The V end was cut by 7 bases, the J end by 5 bases, with 15 bases between. The CDR3 sequence: CASIVILLHEQYF. The CDR3 DNA follows: TGTGCCAGCATTGTGATCCTCCTACACGAGCAGTACTTC.

This clonotype was picked up many times. V gene TRBV11-2 combines with J gene TRBJ2-1, with 11 positions matching TRBD2. J gave up 5 bases and V 5 bases, and 5 bases lay outside the gene matches. The V gene's germline CDR1 is SGHAT and CDR2 FQNNGV. The CDR3 sequence is 15 residues long. The CDR3 loop reads CASSLGLAVHNEQFF. The CDR3 DNA sequence: TGTGCCAGCAGCCTGGGACTAGCGGTACACAATGAGCAGTTCTTC.

About this clonotype itself: A read error may explain this, as a much larger clone is one base away. The chain has TRBV29-1 and TRBJ1-2; a weak D match, TRBD1 (6 bases). Between the trimmed V and J ends, which lost 4 bases and 5 bases, there was a span of 8 bases. Germline values: CDR1 SQVTM, CDR2 ANQGSEA. The CDR3 is made up of 11 amino acids. CDR3 amino acids: CSVGTDYGYTF. The CDR3 nucleotides read TGCAGCGTTGGGACAGATTATGGCTACACCTTC.

In regard to this clonotype: At one boundary the junction diverges from the germline segment, which might be a read error. The J gene is TRBJ1-6, the V gene TRBV11-2; D call uncertain. The CDR3 covers 14 residues. Per the germline V gene, CDR1 is SGHAT and CDR2 is FQNNGV. The CDR3 coding sequence is TGTGCCGGCAGCCTACAGCCTCTTAATTCACCCCTCCACTTT. Encoded protein: CAGSLQPLNSPLHF.

On this clonotype: A junction end diverges from the germline sequence, so it may reflect a read error. This chain joins TRBV2 and TRBJ2-2; D might be TRBD2 (5 bases). This CDR3 is built from 15 residues. Germline V CDR1 and CDR2: SNHLY, FYNNEI. Written as DNA, the CDR3 is TGTGCCAGCAGTGACGAGCAGATGAATGCCGGGGAGCTGTCTTTT. Amino acid sequence: CASSDEQMNAGELSF.

This clonotype came up many times. V gene TRBV6-1 combines with J gene TRBJ2-5; 8 nucleotides align to TRBD2. V was pared by 6 bases and J by 4 bases, with 16 bases of the junction left unmatched. Germline assignment: CDR1 MNHNS and CDR2 SASEGT. CDR3 length: 17 amino acids. The CDR3 coding sequence is TGTGCCAGCAGCGGACTAGCTGGGGGAGGGCCGGGAGAGACCCAGTACTTC. Translated, it gives CASSGLAGGGPGETQYF.

V is TRBV28 and J is TRBJ2-2; 12 positions agree with TRBD2. The CDR3 contains 17 residues. V lost 6 bases and J lost 3; bases outside the gene matches: 8. The germline V gene has CDR1 MDHEN and CDR2 SYDVKM. In nucleotides, the CDR3 is TGTGCCAGCAGACCCCTAGCGGGAGGGCCACACACCGGGGAGCTGTTTTTT. As protein: CASRPLAGGPHTGELFF. Variable domain in full (rest from reference TRBV28 and TRBJ2-2): DVKVTQSSRYLVKRTGEKVFLECVQDMDHENMFWYRQDPGLGLRLIYFSYDVKMKEKGDIPEGYSVSREKKERFSLILESASTNQTSMYLCASRPLAGGPHTGELFFGEGSRLTVL.

Turning to this clonotype: The missing conserved phenylalanine or tryptophan at the end of this CDR3 makes a read error likely. The limits of the CDR3 on the DNA are not certain, so only TCRdb's listed CDR3 is given. The J gene is TRBJ2-3, the V gene TRBV28. Per germline, CDR1 MDHEN and CDR2 SYDVKM. 11 amino acids form the CDR3, both terminal residues included. The CDR3 sequence: CASSLTDTQYY.